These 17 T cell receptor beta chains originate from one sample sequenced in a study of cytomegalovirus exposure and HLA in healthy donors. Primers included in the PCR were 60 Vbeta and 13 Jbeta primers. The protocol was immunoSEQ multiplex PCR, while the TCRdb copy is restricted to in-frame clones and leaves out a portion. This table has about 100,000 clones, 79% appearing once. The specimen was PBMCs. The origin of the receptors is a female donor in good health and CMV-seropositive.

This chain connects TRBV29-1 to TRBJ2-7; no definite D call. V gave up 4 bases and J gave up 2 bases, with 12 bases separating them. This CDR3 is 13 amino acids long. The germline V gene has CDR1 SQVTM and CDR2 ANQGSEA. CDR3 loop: CSVGFNSPYEQYF. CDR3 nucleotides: TGCAGCGTTGGGTTCAACAGCCCCTACGAGCAGTACTTC.

The CDR3 coding sequence is TGTGCCAGCAGGGCGGGACAGGGTTTCACTGAAGCTTTCTTT. Protein: CASRAGQGFTEAFF. V and J are TRBV2 and TRBJ1-1; 9 positions match TRBD1. The CDR3 runs 14 residues. CDR1 and CDR2 from the germline V gene are SNHLY and FYNNEI. The V segment lost 6 bases and the J segment 4 bases; nucleotides outside the gene matches: 6.

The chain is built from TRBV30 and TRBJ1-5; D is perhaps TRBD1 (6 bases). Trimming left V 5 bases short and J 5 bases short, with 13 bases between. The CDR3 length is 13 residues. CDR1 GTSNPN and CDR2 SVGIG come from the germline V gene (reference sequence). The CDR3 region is CAWSDSKDQPQHF. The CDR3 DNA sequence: TGTGCCTGGTCGGACAGCAAGGATCAGCCCCAGCATTTT.

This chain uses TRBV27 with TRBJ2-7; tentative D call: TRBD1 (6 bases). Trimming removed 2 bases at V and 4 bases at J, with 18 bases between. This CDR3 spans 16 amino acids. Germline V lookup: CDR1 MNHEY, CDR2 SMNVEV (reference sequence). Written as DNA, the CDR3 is TGTGCCAGCAGTTTAGATTGGGACACCGGTAGATACGAGCAGTACTTC. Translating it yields CASSLDWDTGRYEQYF.

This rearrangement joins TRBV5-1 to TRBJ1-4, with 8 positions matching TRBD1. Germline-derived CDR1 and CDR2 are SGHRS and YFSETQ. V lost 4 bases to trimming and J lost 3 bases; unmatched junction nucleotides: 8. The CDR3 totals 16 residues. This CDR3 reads CASSQGQGSANEKLFF. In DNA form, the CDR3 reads TGCGCCAGCAGCCAAGGACAGGGTTCGGCTAATGAAAAACTGTTTTTT.

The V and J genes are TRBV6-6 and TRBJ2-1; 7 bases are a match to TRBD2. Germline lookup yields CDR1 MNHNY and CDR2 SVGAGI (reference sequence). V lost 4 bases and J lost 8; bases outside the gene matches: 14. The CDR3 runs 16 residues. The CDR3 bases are TGTGCCAGCAGTTCCCGACCTGGGGGAGGGCCGGATGAGCAGTTCTTC. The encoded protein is CASSSRPGGGPDEQFF.

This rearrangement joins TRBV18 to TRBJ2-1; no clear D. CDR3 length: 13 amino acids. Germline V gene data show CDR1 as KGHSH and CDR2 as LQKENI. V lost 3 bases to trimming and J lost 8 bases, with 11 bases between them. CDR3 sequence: CASSPTRLDEQFF. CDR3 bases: TGTGCCAGCTCACCGACCAGACTGGATGAGCAGTTCTTC.

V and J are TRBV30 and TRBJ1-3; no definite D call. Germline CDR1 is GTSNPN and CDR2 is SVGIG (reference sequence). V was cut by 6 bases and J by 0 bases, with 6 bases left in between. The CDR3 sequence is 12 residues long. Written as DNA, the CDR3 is TGTGCCTGTGGGAGCTCTGGAAACACCATATATTTT. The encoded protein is CACGSSGNTIYF.

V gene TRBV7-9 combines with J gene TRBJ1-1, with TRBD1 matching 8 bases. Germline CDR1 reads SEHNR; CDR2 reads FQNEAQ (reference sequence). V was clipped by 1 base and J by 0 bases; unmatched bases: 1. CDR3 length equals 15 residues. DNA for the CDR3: TGTGCCAGCAGCTTAGGACAGGGGTTGAACACTGAAGCTTTCTTT. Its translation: CASSLGQGLNTEAFF.

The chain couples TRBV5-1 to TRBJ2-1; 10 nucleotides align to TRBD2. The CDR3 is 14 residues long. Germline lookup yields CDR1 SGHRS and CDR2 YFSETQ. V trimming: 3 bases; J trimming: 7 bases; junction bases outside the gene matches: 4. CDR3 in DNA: TGCGCCAGCAGCTACACTAGCGGGAAAAATGAGCAGTTCTTC. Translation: CASSYTSGKNEQFF.

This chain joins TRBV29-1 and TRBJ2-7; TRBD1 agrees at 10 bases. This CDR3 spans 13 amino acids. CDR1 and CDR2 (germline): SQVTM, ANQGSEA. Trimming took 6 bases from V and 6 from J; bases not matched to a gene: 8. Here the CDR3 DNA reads TGCAGCGTATTGGACAGGGGGAAACGCGAGCAGTACTTC. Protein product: CSVLDRGKREQYF.

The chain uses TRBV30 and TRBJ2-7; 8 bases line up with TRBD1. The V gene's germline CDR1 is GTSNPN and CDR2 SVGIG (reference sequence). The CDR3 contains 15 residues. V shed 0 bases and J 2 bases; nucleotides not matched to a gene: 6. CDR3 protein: CAWSVGTGLTYEQYF. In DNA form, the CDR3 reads TGTGCCTGGAGTGTAGGGACAGGCCTTACCTACGAGCAGTACTTC.

The CDR3 DNA reads TGTGCCAGCAGCGTAGGTGTGGCCGACACCGGGGAGCTGTTTTTT. Residues: CASSVGVADTGELFF. This sequence joins TRBV9 and TRBJ2-2; D ambiguous. This CDR3 spans 15 amino acids. In germline, CDR1 is SGDLS, CDR2 YYNGEE. V gave up 0 bases and J gave up 3 bases, with 9 bases separating them.

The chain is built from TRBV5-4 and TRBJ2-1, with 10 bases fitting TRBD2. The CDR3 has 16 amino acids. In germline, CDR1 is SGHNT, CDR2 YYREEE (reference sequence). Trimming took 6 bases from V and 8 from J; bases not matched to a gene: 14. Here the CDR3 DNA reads TGTGCCAGCACGCTTGGATCGAGCGGGGGGGCCCATGAGCAGTTCTTC. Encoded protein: CASTLGSSGGAHEQFF.

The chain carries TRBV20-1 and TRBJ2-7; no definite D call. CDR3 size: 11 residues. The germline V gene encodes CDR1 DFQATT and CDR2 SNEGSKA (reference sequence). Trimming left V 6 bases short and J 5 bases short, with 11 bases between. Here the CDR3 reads CSARVTHEQYF. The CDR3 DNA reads TGCAGTGCCCGGGTGACCCACGAGCAGTACTTC.

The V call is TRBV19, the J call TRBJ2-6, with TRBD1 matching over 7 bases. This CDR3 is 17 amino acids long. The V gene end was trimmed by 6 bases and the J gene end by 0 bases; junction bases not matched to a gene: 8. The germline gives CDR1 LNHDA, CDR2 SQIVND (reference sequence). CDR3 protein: CASSPWDSHSGANVLTF. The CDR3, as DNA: TGTGCCAGTAGCCCTTGGGACAGCCACTCTGGGGCCAACGTCCTGACTTTC.

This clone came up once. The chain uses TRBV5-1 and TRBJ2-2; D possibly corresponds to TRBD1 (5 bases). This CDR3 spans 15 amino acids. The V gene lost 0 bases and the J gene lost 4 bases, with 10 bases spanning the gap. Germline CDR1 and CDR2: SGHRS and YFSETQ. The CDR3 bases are TGCGCCAGCAGCTTGGCCCAGGGTTCCACCGGGGAGCTGTTTTTT. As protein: CASSLAQGSTGELFF. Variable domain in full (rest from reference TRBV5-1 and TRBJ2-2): KAGVTQTPRYLIKTRGQQVTLSCSPISGHRSVSWYQQTPGQGLQFLFEYFSETQRNKGNFPGRFSGRQFSNSRSEMNVSTLELGDSALYLCASSLAQGSTGELFFGEGSRLTVL.